The rows below give T cell receptor beta chains drawn from one sample of a study of blood T cell repertoires in COVID-19. The method was immunoSEQ multiplex PCR; TCRdb's version includes in-frame clones alone and lacks a portion of them. The sample records a few hundred thousand clones, 70% to 90% being singletons. The specimen sequenced was PBMCs or T cells enriched from blood (not recorded which). The receptors were sampled from a man under 40 who had recovered from COVID-19. The CDR3 runs from the conserved cysteine through the conserved F or W. Each record gives: V gene, J gene, clone size, D gene, CDR3 DNA, CDR3 protein. The D gene is left open where the match is weak. Only some rows state a clone size, as once, few, many or a class for expanded clones.

V gene: TRBV5-8; J gene: TRBJ2-7; clone size: -; D gene: -; CDR3 DNA: TGTGCCAGCAGCTCTGACTACCATACCTACGAGCAGTACTTC; CDR3 protein: CASSSDYHTYEQYF
V gene: TRBV7-3; J gene: TRBJ2-5; clone size: -; D gene: TRBD2; CDR3 DNA: TGTGCCAGCAGCCAGCAGCTGACTAGCGGGGGGAAAGAGACCCAGTACTTC; CDR3 protein: CASSQQLTSGGKETQYF
V gene: TRBV30; J gene: TRBJ1-6; clone size: -; D gene: TRBD1; CDR3 DNA: TGTGCCTGGAGTGTGGGGACAGGTTATTCACCCCTCCACTTT; CDR3 protein: CAWSVGTGYSPLHF
V gene: TRBV6-2/TRBV6-3; J gene: TRBJ1-5; clone size: -; D gene: TRBD1; CDR3 DNA: TGTGCCAGCAGTTACTGGGGACAGGGTGATTATCAGCCCCAGCATTTT; CDR3 protein: CASSYWGQGDYQPQHF
V gene: TRBV5-1; J gene: TRBJ1-1; clone size: -; D gene: -; CDR3 DNA: TGCGCCAGCAGCTTGAATAGGGGGAACACTGAAGCTTTCTTT; CDR3 protein: CASSLNRGNTEAFF
V gene: TRBV6-5; J gene: TRBJ2-6; clone size: few; D gene: -; CDR3 DNA: TGTGCCAGCAGCAGGAACCAAGGGGCCAACGTCCTGACTTTC; CDR3 protein: CASSRNQGANVLTF
V gene: TRBV30; J gene: TRBJ2-5; clone size: -; D gene: -; CDR3 DNA: TGTGCCTGGGGGAGGGGGAGCGCCTTCTGGGAGACCCAGTACTTC; CDR3 protein: CAWGRGSAFWETQYF
V gene: TRBV6-1; J gene: TRBJ2-1; clone size: -; D gene: -; CDR3 DNA: TGTGCCAGCAGTGAAGCCGGGATAGGGGAGCAGTTCTTC; CDR3 protein: CASSEAGIGEQFF
V gene: TRBV6-5; J gene: TRBJ1-2; clone size: -; D gene: TRBD1; CDR3 DNA: TGTGCCAGCACCCTGGGGGACAGTACATATGGCTACACCTTC; CDR3 protein: CASTLGDSTYGYTF
V gene: TRBV30; J gene: TRBJ1-2; clone size: -; D gene: TRBD1; CDR3 DNA: TGTGCCTGGTCCCCCGGGACAGCCTATGGCTACACCTTC; CDR3 protein: CAWSPGTAYGYTF
V gene: TRBV4-2; J gene: TRBJ2-5; clone size: once; D gene: TRBD2; CDR3 DNA: TGTGCCAGCAGCCCACTGGCTCTAGCGGGGGCCGAAGAGGAGACCCAGTACTTC; CDR3 protein: CASSPLALAGAEEETQYF
V gene: TRBV19; J gene: TRBJ2-4; clone size: few; D gene: -; CDR3 DNA: TGTGCCAGTAGTACAACCCAGATTGCCAAAAACATTCAGTACTTC; CDR3 protein: CASSTTQIAKNIQYF
V gene: TRBV5-1; J gene: TRBJ2-3; clone size: -; D gene: TRBD2; CDR3 DNA: TGCGCCAGCAGCTTGGCGCGGGGGGTGACAGATACGCAGTATTTT; CDR3 protein: CASSLARGVTDTQYF
V gene: TRBV24-1; J gene: TRBJ2-5; clone size: -; D gene: -; CDR3 DNA: TGTGCCACCAGTGATTCGGGGAGAGGCCAGTACTTC; CDR3 protein: CATSDSGRGQYF
V gene: TRBV5-6; J gene: TRBJ1-2; clone size: -; D gene: -; CDR3 DNA: TGTGCCAGCAGCCCCGGGGGGGGCGTATACTATGGCTACACCTTC; CDR3 protein: CASSPGGGVYYGYTF
V gene: TRBV11-2; J gene: TRBJ1-6; clone size: -; D gene: -; CDR3 DNA: TGTGCCAGCAGCTTAACGCAGAATTCACCCCTCCACTTT; CDR3 protein: CASSLTQNSPLHF
V gene: TRBV12-3/TRBV12-4; J gene: TRBJ1-4; clone size: -; D gene: -; CDR3 DNA: TGTGCCAGCAGTCCGGGGGCTAATGAAAAACTGTTTTTT; CDR3 protein: CASSPGANEKLFF